Described below is a single T cell receptor beta chain sequence and its context. What it recognizes is unknown. This entry belongs to a study of cytomegalovirus exposure and HLA in healthy donors. On the study more broadly: A prior study identified approximately 120 million unique TCR beta sequences from 200 million or so T cells. Points from the study as a whole: According to a later analysis, donors in an Asian-associated ancestry cluster reportedly had fewer N-insertions than the roughly 670-donor mean. The study put some 160 TCR beta chains on its list as cytomegalovirus-associated.

Both 60 Vbeta primers and 13 Jbeta primers went into the PCR. Profiled with immunoSEQ multiplex PCR; TCRdb holds only in-frame clones, not every one. Found here are approximately 160,000 clones, approximately 73% of them singletons; the top ten hold approximately 1.5%. The CDR3 contains 14 residues. CDR1 is MGHDK and CDR2 is SYGVNS in the germline V gene. J gave up 9 bases and V 5 bases, and 7 bases lay outside the gene matches. The sample was PBMCs. This sequence joins TRBV25-1 and TRBJ1-6; TRBD1 matches at 7 bases. The sequence was obtained from a man in his fifties in good health and CMV-seronegative. In nucleotides, the CDR3 is TGTGCCAGCAGTAAGACAGGGTTGAGTTCACCCCTCCACTTT. The encoded protein is CASSKTGLSSPLHF. Together with reference TRBV25-1 and TRBJ1-6, the CDR3 gives the full variable domain: EADIYQTPRYLVIGTGKKITLECSQTMGHDKMYWYQQDPGMELHLIHYSYGVNSTEKGDLSSESTVSRIRTEHFPLTLESARPSHTSQYLCASSKTGLSSPLHFGNGTRLTVT.